The rows below give T cell receptor beta chains drawn from one sample of a study of T-cell memory formation after mild COVID-19. TCRdb reprocessed the 5' RACE reads via MiXCR and lists one record per CDR3 protein. The data hold 150,000 to 200,000 distinct CDR3 sequences, with 31% observed a single time. The sequencing sample was made of PBMCs or a T cell subset sorted from them (not recorded which). The receptors shown here come from an adult woman who had mild COVID-19 (a few samples of this study predate the infection). Cell type and time point are not known. Each CDR3 is given without its conserved first and last residue. Rows give clone size only sometimes, using once, few, many, or a class for an expanded clone.

J,V,size,CDR3
TRBJ2-1,TRBV7-6,few,ASSFDTVGIGGEQF
TRBJ1-2,TRBV6-5,few,ASRRFGYGYT
TRBJ2-3,TRBV12-3/TRBV12-4,.,ASSTRDSRADTQY
TRBJ2-1,TRBV24-1,.,ATSDPQGDGGSYNEQF
TRBJ1-1,TRBV20-1,few,SARDPGQNTEAF
TRBJ2-1,TRBV7-6,.,ASSLAYRGGTYNEQF
TRBJ1-5,TRBV20-1,.,SARTGGITNQPQH
TRBJ2-1,TRBV2,few,ASRRLAGEQF
TRBJ2-1,TRBV20-1,few,SGTERTYNEQF
TRBJ2-5,TRBV19,.,ASSIQAGETQY
TRBJ2-5,TRBV5-1,.,ASSRGHGETQY
TRBJ2-7,TRBV15,.,ATSRVRLGEQY
TRBJ2-6,TRBV7-9,.,ASSSRGGSSGANVLT
TRBJ1-1,TRBV5-1,.,ASSFEPGNTEAF
TRBJ2-5,TRBV12-3/TRBV12-4,once,ASSLAGSGSETQY
TRBJ2-7,TRBV19,once,ASRATDTYEQY
TRBJ2-2,TRBV20-1,.,SAGTSGNTGELF
TRBJ2-4,TRBV9,.,ASSDPGGDSGIQY
TRBJ1-6,TRBV6-2/TRBV6-3,.,ASRGTGAVDSPLH
TRBJ2-3,TRBV7-9,.,ASLSGRTDTQY
TRBJ1-1,TRBV7-3,few,ASSLTRQVNTEAF
TRBJ2-1,TRBV29-1,.,SVGDVARFNEQF
TRBJ2-5,TRBV15,.,ATSRDLPEADQY
TRBJ2-5,TRBV7-6,.,ASSDRETQY
TRBJ2-3,TRBV12-3/TRBV12-4,.,ASSLARGLGESTDTQY
TRBJ2-5,TRBV12-3/TRBV12-4,.,ASSSPAEETQY
TRBJ1-1,TRBV20-1,.,SAQRLWPNTEAF
TRBJ2-5,TRBV6-5,few,ASGKGTSGGPRGTQY
TRBJ1-5,TRBV20-1,few,SASRGGREPQH
TRBJ2-2,TRBV9,few,ASSVDDGELF
TRBJ2-1,TRBV24-1,.,ATSDLSSPNEQF
TRBJ2-7,TRBV5-1,few,ASSYTPYEQY
TRBJ2-3,TRBV12-3/TRBV12-4,few,ASSLTGGPDTQY
TRBJ2-7,TRBV5-1,.,ASRAGAGYEQY
TRBJ2-1,TRBV19,many,ASSILAGGLASGYEQF
TRBJ2-3,TRBV20-1,.,SASQRLDTQY
TRBJ1-1,TRBV29-1,.,SVEQKLNTEAF
TRBJ1-2,TRBV7-3,.,ASSPGGGRGYGYT
TRBJ2-5,TRBV29-1,few,SVDTSGSGTQY
TRBJ2-1,TRBV7-2,.,ASSWTGTSGRGGNEQF
TRBJ2-1,TRBV7-2,few,ASSLVASRNNEQF
TRBJ2-1,TRBV6-2/TRBV6-3,.,ASSSGTSGSRNEQF
TRBJ2-7,TRBV12-3/TRBV12-4,few,ASSLWSAYEQY
TRBJ1-3,TRBV10-3,few,AITLDRSGNTIY
TRBJ2-7,TRBV9,few,ASSVEGHRVRDEQY
TRBJ1-1,TRBV15,few,ATSSPGQGGTEAF
TRBJ2-3,TRBV6-5,few,ASGTSGRGDTQY
TRBJ1-6,TRBV3-1,few,ASSQERATSGSPLH
TRBJ2-1,TRBV4-1,few,ASSLGLAGGPYNEQF
TRBJ1-1,TRBV6-4,.,ASSEAMNTEAF
TRBJ1-5,TRBV19,.,ASSQDRPYSNQPQH
TRBJ2-7,TRBV4-3,few,ASSYVRDNSYEQY
TRBJ1-5,TRBV15,few,ATSRDGDLISRPPQH
TRBJ1-5,TRBV6-5,.,ASSATGGSQPQH
TRBJ2-3,TRBV5-1,few,ASSAPWGGTDTQY
TRBJ2-1,TRBV15,few,ATSRGAGSGYNEQF
TRBJ2-7,TRBV7-2,.,ASSETSGSHHEQY